Below, 31 T cell receptor beta chains from the same sample are listed, as sequenced in a study of blood T cell repertoires in COVID-19 (dated by TCRdb to about 2020). The library relied on the immunoSEQ multiplex PCR assay. The clones in this table, taken by TCRdb from immuneACCESS, are in-frame only. Not every clone is retained; where verified, under half of the shortfall comes from an unresolved V gene, and the cause of the rest is unknown. The sample profile shows hundreds of thousands of clones; 85% of them were found once. Approximately 7.5% of the sample belongs to the ten largest clones. Specimen: peripheral blood. All receptors derive from a human donor in a cohort sampled during active COVID-19.

The chain has TRBV30 and TRBJ1-5; the D is unclear. This CDR3 comprises 13 residues. V was trimmed by 0 bases and J by 1 base, leaving 4 bases between them. Germline-derived CDR1 and CDR2 are GTSNPN and SVGIG (reference sequence). CDR3 loop: CAWSVRSNQPQHF. For the CDR3, the DNA is TGTGCCTGGAGTGTACGGAGCAATCAGCCCCAGCATTTT. Using reference TRBV30 and TRBJ1-5 for the parts outside the CDR3, the full variable domain is SQTIHQWPATLVQPVGSPLSLECTVEGTSNPNLYWYRQAAGRGLQLLFYSVGIGQISSEVPQNLSASRPQDRQFILSSKKLLLSDSGFYLCAWSVRSNQPQHFGDGTRLSIL.

The gene calls are TRBV6-5 and TRBJ2-3, with D hard to call. With 0 bases removed from V and 2 bases from J, the gap between germline ends came to 6 bases. Germline CDR1 is MNHEY and CDR2 is SVGAGI. The CDR3 runs to 14 residues. CDR3 sequence reads: CASSYSEHTDTQYF. In nucleotides, the CDR3 is TGTGCCAGCAGTTACTCCGAACACACAGATACGCAGTATTTT.

The chain joins TRBV6-1 to TRBJ1-4, with 8 bases aligning to TRBD1. CDR1 is MNHNS, CDR2 SASEGT, per germline. V dropped 7 bases and J dropped 2; count of bases not matched to a gene: 12. The CDR3 runs 17 residues. CDR3 loop: CASIDGQGPGTNEKLFF. The CDR3 DNA reads as TGTGCCAGCATTGACGGACAGGGCCCTGGGACTAATGAAAAACTGTTTTTT.

This clone was seen only once. V is TRBV27 and J is TRBJ2-7; the D gene is possibly TRBD1 (6 bases). Deletions cut 3 bases from V and 5 bases from J, with 11 bases between. The CDR3 runs 13 residues. The germline V gene encodes CDR1 MNHEY and CDR2 SMNVEV (reference sequence). Here the CDR3 DNA reads TGTGCCAGCAGTTTTGACAGGAACGACGAGCAGTACTTC. It translates to CASSFDRNDEQYF.

This CDR3 is CASSFVRDTEAFF. CDR3 DNA: TGTGCCAGCAGTTTCGTTCGGGACACTGAAGCTTTCTTT. The gene calls are TRBV12-3 or TRBV12-4 and TRBJ1-1; D call uncertain. This CDR3 is built from 13 residues. Trimming took off 3 bases at V and 3 bases at J, with 8 bases between the two ends.

The rearrangement joins TRBV7-3 to TRBJ2-1, with a weak D call TRBD1 (6 bases). V was clipped by 0 bases and J by 2 bases, with 8 bases between them. CDR1 and CDR2 (germline): SGHTA, FQGTGA. This CDR3 region has 15 residues. CDR3 in DNA: TGTGCCAGCAGCTTAACGACAGGCACCTACAATGAGCAGTTCTTC. Translation: CASSLTTGTYNEQFF.

This clone showed up just once. CDR3: CASSPPRGGDGYTF. For the CDR3, the DNA is TGTGCCAGCAGCCCACCGAGAGGGGGAGATGGCTACACCTTC. The J gene is TRBJ1-2, the V gene TRBV5-4; possible D gene TRBD1, 6 bases. Trimming took off 4 bases at V and 6 bases at J, with 16 bases between the two ends. The CDR3 consists of 14 residues. Germline V gene lookup returns CDR1 SGHNT and CDR2 YYREEE (reference sequence).

The chain carries TRBV10-3 and TRBJ2-1, with 7 positions matching TRBD2. CDR3 length: 15 amino acids. The junction had 15 bases not matched to a gene; V was cut back by 6 bases and J by 10 bases. Germline V gives CDR1 ENHRY, CDR2 SYGVKD. The CDR3 spells CAISPSGDTRGEQFF. DNA of the CDR3: TGTGCCATCAGCCCAAGCGGGGATACGAGGGGAGAGCAGTTCTTC.

The chain combines TRBV18 with TRBJ2-7, with 12 nucleotides matching TRBD2. With V trimmed by 4 bases and J by 5 bases, 3 bases remained unmatched. Looked up from germline, CDR1 is KGHSH and CDR2 is LQKENI. The CDR3 is made up of 14 amino acids. CDR3 in DNA: TGTGCCAGCTCACGACGGACTAGCGGGAACGAGCAGTACTTC. It codes for CASSRRTSGNEQYF.

In its sample, this clone was seen once. The chain employs TRBV14 and TRBJ2-7, with 8 nucleotides matching TRBD2. V was clipped by 5 bases and J by 7 bases; unmatched bases: 10. Germline CDR1 is SGHDN and CDR2 is FVKESK. CDR3 length equals 14 residues. The CDR3 spells CASSGRGLGWEQYF. The CDR3 nucleotides read TGTGCCAGCAGCGGTCGGGGACTAGGGTGGGAGCAGTACTTC.

The rearrangement joins TRBV7-2 to TRBJ1-5, with a tentative D call TRBD1 (5 bases). V was pared by 1 base and J by 6 bases, with 13 bases between. CDR1 and CDR2 from the germline V gene are SGHTA and FQGNSA. This CDR3 is 15 amino acids long. The CDR3, as DNA: TGTGCCAGCAGCTTAGTCCTGAGCAGGGCTCAGCCCCAGCATTTT. Translated, it gives CASSLVLSRAQPQHF.

This sequence joins TRBV10-3 and TRBJ2-6, with no clear D. CDR1 ENHRY and CDR2 SYGVKD come from the germline V gene. The V end was cut by 2 bases, the J end by 0 bases, with 17 bases between. This CDR3 has 19 amino acids. The CDR3 protein is CAISELQRTVSSGANVLTF. CDR3 nucleotide sequence: TGTGCCATCAGTGAGCTCCAACGAACTGTTAGCTCTGGGGCCAACGTCCTGACTTTC.

The CDR3: CASSQALENTGELFF. The CDR3 bases are TGTGCCAGCAGCCAAGCTTTAGAGAACACCGGGGAGCTGTTTTTT. The chain has TRBV3-1 (or the pseudogene TRBV3-2) and TRBJ2-2; D is ambiguous. V was trimmed by 1 base and J by 1 base, leaving 7 bases between them. This CDR3 spans 15 amino acids. Germline assignment: CDR1 LGHDT and CDR2 YNNKEL (reference sequence).

The genes are TRBV7-6 and TRBJ2-3; D unresolved. Between the trimmed V and J ends, which lost 4 bases and 8 bases, there was a span of 22 bases. Germline V gives CDR1 SGHVS, CDR2 FNYEAQ. This CDR3 has 16 residues. CDR3: CASSSTLNYPMGTQYF. As DNA, the CDR3 is TGTGCCAGCAGCTCAACCTTAAACTATCCGATGGGTACGCAGTATTTT.

V is TRBV9 and J is TRBJ2-1, with 9 positions matching TRBD1. The trim removed 4 bases at V and 4 bases at J, leaving 9 bases unmatched. This CDR3 comprises 16 residues. CDR1 SGDLS and CDR2 YYNGEE come from the germline V gene. CDR3 nucleotide sequence: TGTGCCAGCAGCCCGAACCGACAGGGGGGATACAATGAGCAGTTCTTC. Encoded protein: CASSPNRQGGYNEQFF.

The rearrangement joins TRBV13 to TRBJ1-3; 8 bases line up with TRBD1. CDR1 and CDR2 (germline): PRHDT, FYEKMQ (reference sequence). CDR3 size: 16 residues. V trimming: 4 bases; J trimming: 1 base; junction bases outside the gene matches: 6. CDR3 protein: CASSSRTGWSGNTIYF. The DNA of the CDR3 is TGTGCCAGCAGCTCCCGGACAGGGTGGTCTGGAAACACCATATATTTT.

J is TRBJ2-1 and V is TRBV12-3 or TRBV12-4, with D possibly being TRBD1 (5 bases). With 1 base removed from V and 8 bases from J, the gap between germline ends came to 6 bases. The CDR3 runs to 12 residues. The CDR3 nucleotides are TGTGCCAGCAGTTTAGGGGGCGATGAGCAGTTCTTC. Protein: CASSLGGDEQFF.

This sequence joins TRBV5-1 and TRBJ2-1; D is unclear. The V end was cut by 0 bases, the J end by 6 bases, with 7 bases between. In germline, CDR1 is SGHRS, CDR2 YFSETQ. The CDR3 spans 13 residues. DNA of the CDR3: TGCGCCAGCAGCTTGGAGAGACTCAATGAGCAGTTCTTC. As protein: CASSLERLNEQFF.

This chain joins TRBV24-1 and TRBJ2-7, with 7 bases lining up with TRBD1. V lost 3 bases, J lost 3 bases, and 7 bases stayed unmatched. CDR1 is KGHDR and CDR2 is SFDVKD in the germline V gene. There are 15 residues in the CDR3. The CDR3 nucleotides read TGTGCCACCAGTGATGGGGAGACAGGGAGCTACGAGCAGTACTTC. Protein product: CATSDGETGSYEQYF.

This clone was picked up one time. The rearrangement links TRBV28 to TRBJ1-5, with a weak D call TRBD1 (6 bases). This CDR3 comprises 15 residues. From germline, CDR1 is MDHEN and CDR2 SYDVKM. The V and J ends lost 3 bases and 5 bases respectively, with 14 bases between them. CDR3 in DNA: TGTGCCAGCAGTTTTTCGCAGGGGTTATATCAGCCCCAGCATTTT. Translated: CASSFSQGLYQPQHF.

The genes are TRBV10-2 and TRBJ2-7, with 8 bases lining up with TRBD1. Trimming at V came to 8 bases and at J to 6 bases, leaving 6 bases not matched to a gene. There are 12 residues in the CDR3. Germline CDR1 reads WSHSY; CDR2 reads SAAADI. The CDR3 sequence: CASADRGGEQYF. In DNA, the CDR3 is TGCGCCAGCGCAGACAGGGGTGGCGAGCAGTACTTC.

This sequence joins TRBV6-2 or TRBV6-3 and TRBJ1-1; D perhaps matches TRBD1 (5 bases). Germline values: CDR1 MNHEY, CDR2 SVGEGT. The V end was cut by 5 bases, the J end by 1 base, with 14 bases between. The CDR3 loop spans 15 amino acids. CDR3 nucleotides: TGTGCCAGCAGTCCCGCAGGGCAACGGAACACTGAAGCTTTCTTT. Its translation: CASSPAGQRNTEAFF.

J is TRBJ1-6 and V is TRBV7-9; D might be TRBD1 (6 bases). V was clipped by 6 bases and J by 6 bases, with 12 bases between them. Germline V gives CDR1 SEHNR, CDR2 FQNEAQ (reference sequence). The CDR3 length is 14 residues. In nucleotides, the CDR3 is TGTGCCAGCAGAAGGACAGCGAGTAATTCACCCCTCCACTTT. It translates to CASRRTASNSPLHF.

This rearrangement joins TRBV4-1 to TRBJ1-4, with D tentatively TRBD1 (6 bases). The CDR3 length is 15 residues. Trimming shortened V by 1 base and J by 4 bases, and 10 bases separated the two germline ends. CDR1 is MGHRA, CDR2 YSYEKL, per germline. DNA of the CDR3: TGCGCCAGCAGCCAAGGGGGGCTGGTTAATGAAAAACTGTTTTTT. It is translated as CASSQGGLVNEKLFF.

This clone showed up just once. The chain's CDR3 is CASSFGGSILLAKNIQYF. The CDR3 DNA is TGCGCCAGCAGCTTCGGGGGGTCGATTCTCCTAGCCAAAAACATTCAGTACTTC. The rearrangement uses TRBV5-1 and TRBJ2-4; 7 bases are shared with TRBD2. In germline, CDR1 is SGHRS, CDR2 YFSETQ. The CDR3 is 18 residues long. With 2 bases clipped from V and 0 bases from J, the junction kept 11 bases outside the gene matches. The whole variable domain, filled in from reference TRBV5-1 and TRBJ2-4, reads KAGVTQTPRYLIKTRGQQVTLSCSPISGHRSVSWYQQTPGQGLQFLFEYFSETQRNKGNFPGRFSGRQFSNSRSEMNVSTLELGDSALYLCASSFGGSILLAKNIQYFGAGTRLSVL.

This clone has just one count. In the same sample, other DNA sequences code for this CDR3. V is TRBV27 and J is TRBJ2-7; 7 bases fit TRBD1. The CDR3 covers 13 residues. Germline V gives CDR1 MNHEY, CDR2 SMNVEV (reference sequence). The ends lost 3 bases at V and 3 bases at J; junction bases unmatched: 2. CDR3 loop: CASSLGQFYEQYF. CDR3 coding DNA: TGTGCCAGCAGTTTGGGACAGTTCTACGAGCAGTACTTC.

The DNA of the CDR3 is TGTGCCAGCAGGCTGACAGAAAACTATGGCTACACCTTC. Protein sequence: CASRLTENYGYTF. The chain employs TRBV2 and TRBJ1-2, with a tentative D call TRBD1 (5 bases). The CDR3 totals 13 residues. Trimming removed 6 bases from V and 2 bases from J, with 10 bases in between. Germline values: CDR1 SNHLY, CDR2 FYNNEI.

The genes are TRBV2 and TRBJ2-7; maybe TRBD1 (7 bases). The CDR3 has 13 amino acids. Between the trimmed V and J ends, which lost 6 bases and 1 base, there was a span of 10 bases. The germline V gene has CDR1 SNHLY and CDR2 FYNNEI. CDR3 amino acids: CASRRDRSYEQYF. CDR3 nucleotides: TGTGCCAGCAGGCGGGACAGATCCTACGAGCAGTACTTC.

The CDR3 region is CATSVARNNSPLHF. The CDR3 DNA reads TGTGCCACCAGTGTCGCGAGGAATAATTCACCCCTCCACTTT. This sequence joins TRBV24-1 and TRBJ1-6, with D unresolved. Trimming took off 5 bases at V and 5 bases at J, with 9 bases between the two ends. Germline CDR1 KGHDR, CDR2 SFDVKD. The CDR3 length is 14 residues.

The chain has TRBV7-9 and TRBJ1-5, with 7 bases lining up with TRBD1. V lost 1 base, J lost 1 base, and 1 base stayed unmatched. Germline V gene lookup returns CDR1 SEHNR and CDR2 FQNEAQ (reference sequence). The CDR3 loop spans 15 amino acids. The CDR3 reads CASSLGGGSNQPQHF. The CDR3 coding sequence is TGTGCCAGCAGCTTAGGAGGGGGCAGCAATCAGCCCCAGCATTTT.

This clone appeared a single time. The rearrangement uses TRBV19 and TRBJ1-3, with TRBD1 as a possible D gene (5 bases). Deletions cut 5 bases from V and 4 bases from J, with 15 bases between. The germline V gene encodes CDR1 LNHDA and CDR2 SQIVND (reference sequence). The CDR3 loop spans 15 amino acids. The CDR3 reads CASSQGQTTGNTIYF. In nucleotides, the CDR3 is TGTGCCAGTAGTCAGGGTCAAACCACCGGAAACACCATATATTTT.